These T cell receptor beta chains were read from a single sample in a study of Ad26.COV2.S vaccination and SARS-CoV-2 variants. Repertoires were generated with immunoSEQ multiplex PCR, while TCRdb's copy carries only in-frame clones and drops some. The data contain about 410,000 clones, 88% of them seen just once; the ten biggest clones take up roughly 3.5%. The sample was peripheral blood, taken in a trial of Ad26.COV2.S vaccine versus placebo. The receptors here all came from a person between 18 and 60 years old who received the Ad26.COV2.S COVID-19 vaccine or a placebo. Each CDR3 is given with its conserved first and last residue. Each record gives: CDR3 DNA, CDR3 protein, clone size, D gene, J gene, V gene, CDR3 length. The D gene is left open where the match is weak. Clone size is shown for a subset of rows, as once, few, many or a class of expanded clone.

CDR3nt: TGTGCCAGCAGCCCGACAGGGTATGGAGAAAAACTGTTTTTT
CDR3aa: CASSPTGYGEKLFF
abundance: NA
d_gene: TRBD1
j_gene: TRBJ1-4
v_gene: TRBV14
len: 14

CDR3nt: TGTGCCAGCAGTTTATCCAACCAGTACGAGCAGTACTTC
CDR3aa: CASSLSNQYEQYF
abundance: NA
d_gene: NA
j_gene: TRBJ2-7
v_gene: TRBV27
len: 13

CDR3nt: TGCAGTGCTAGTAGGGACAGTATCTCCTACGAGCAGTACTTC
CDR3aa: CSASRDSISYEQYF
abundance: NA
d_gene: TRBD1
j_gene: TRBJ2-7
v_gene: TRBV20-1
len: 14

CDR3nt: TGTGCCAGCAGTGAGACGCCGAACCAAGAGACCCAGTACTTC
CDR3aa: CASSETPNQETQYF
abundance: NA
d_gene: NA
j_gene: TRBJ2-5
v_gene: TRBV2
len: 14

CDR3nt: TGTGCCAGCCTGGCCCCCAACAACCAGGGGTTTAAAAATCCTCGCTCACCCCTCCACTTT
CDR3aa: CASLAPNNQGFKNPRSPLHF
abundance: NA
d_gene: NA
j_gene: TRBJ1-6
v_gene: TRBV27
len: 20

CDR3nt: TGTGCCATCAGTAGAACCGACAGGGATGGAGCCAGGCCAGACACTGAAGCTTTCTTT
CDR3aa: CAISRTDRDGARPDTEAFF
abundance: NA
d_gene: TRBD1
j_gene: TRBJ1-1
v_gene: TRBV10-3
len: 19

CDR3nt: TGTGCCATCCGGCGGGACGGAACCAATGAGCAGTTCTTC
CDR3aa: CAIRRDGTNEQFF
abundance: NA
d_gene: NA
j_gene: TRBJ2-1
v_gene: TRBV10-3
len: 13

CDR3nt: TGTGCCAGCAGTGAATTTGGAGGGGGCACCGATACGCAGTATTTT
CDR3aa: CASSEFGGGTDTQYF
abundance: NA
d_gene: NA
j_gene: TRBJ2-3
v_gene: TRBV25-1
len: 15

CDR3nt: TGTGCCAGCAGCTCCCACGGGAAGGGGAGACAGCGCCAAGAGACCCAGTACTTC
CDR3aa: CASSSHGKGRQRQETQYF
abundance: NA
d_gene: NA
j_gene: TRBJ2-5
v_gene: TRBV7-8
len: 18

CDR3nt: TGTGCCAGCAGTTCCCAGGGGGCCACGGATGAAAAACTGTTTTTT
CDR3aa: CASSSQGATDEKLFF
abundance: NA
d_gene: TRBD1
j_gene: TRBJ1-4
v_gene: TRBV27
len: 15

CDR3nt: TGTGCCAGCAGTTACCCCTCACAGAATGAGCAGTTCTTC
CDR3aa: CASSYPSQNEQFF
abundance: NA
d_gene: NA
j_gene: TRBJ2-1
v_gene: TRBV6-6
len: 13

CDR3nt: TGTGCCACCATCCCCCAGGACGAGCAGTACTTC
CDR3aa: CATIPQDEQYF
abundance: NA
d_gene: NA
j_gene: TRBJ2-7
v_gene: TRBV15
len: 11

CDR3nt: TGTGCCAGCAGCCGCCTTGACCCAGTTGACACTGAAGCTTTCTTT
CDR3aa: CASSRLDPVDTEAFF
abundance: NA
d_gene: NA
j_gene: TRBJ1-1
v_gene: TRBV6-2/TRBV6-3
len: 15

CDR3nt: TGTGCCAGCAGCTTAGATTTGACAGCTAACTATGGCTACACCTTC
CDR3aa: CASSLDLTANYGYTF
abundance: few
d_gene: NA
j_gene: TRBJ1-2
v_gene: TRBV7-2
len: 15

CDR3nt: TGCGCCAGCAGTGAAGGGACAGGGAACACTGAAGCTTTCTTT
CDR3aa: CASSEGTGNTEAFF
abundance: NA
d_gene: TRBD1
j_gene: TRBJ1-1
v_gene: TRBV10-1
len: 14

CDR3nt: TGTGCCAGCAGCCACGGGGGGCAGGTCGGACGGAATCAGCCCCAGCATTTT
CDR3aa: CASSHGGQVGRNQPQHF
abundance: NA
d_gene: NA
j_gene: TRBJ1-5
v_gene: TRBV7-8
len: 17

CDR3nt: TGTGCCAGTAGGCTCCAGGGGCAGGGGGAAAAACTGTTTTTT
CDR3aa: CASRLQGQGEKLFF
abundance: NA
d_gene: NA
j_gene: TRBJ1-4
v_gene: TRBV19
len: 14

CDR3nt: TGTGCCAGCAGCCGAGTGGGCGATAATGGCTACACCTTC
CDR3aa: CASSRVGDNGYTF
abundance: NA
d_gene: NA
j_gene: TRBJ1-2
v_gene: TRBV21-1
len: 13

CDR3nt: TGTGCCAGCACCGCCGGGGGCAGGACTGAAGCTTTCTTT
CDR3aa: CASTAGGRTEAFF
abundance: NA
d_gene: NA
j_gene: TRBJ1-1
v_gene: TRBV25-1
len: 13

CDR3nt: TGTGCCAGCAGACAGTTCAATGAGCAGTTCTTC
CDR3aa: CASRQFNEQFF
abundance: NA
d_gene: NA
j_gene: TRBJ2-1
v_gene: TRBV25-1
len: 11

CDR3nt: TGTGCCAGCAGCGTAGGGCCCTCGGCCTACAATGAGCAGTTCTTC
CDR3aa: CASSVGPSAYNEQFF
abundance: NA
d_gene: NA
j_gene: TRBJ2-1
v_gene: TRBV9
len: 15

CDR3nt: TGTGCCAGCAGCCCCGGACAGGGCGTTACAACTAATGAAAAACTGTTTTTT
CDR3aa: CASSPGQGVTTNEKLFF
abundance: once
d_gene: TRBD1
j_gene: TRBJ1-4
v_gene: TRBV11-2
len: 17

CDR3nt: TGTGCCAGCTCACCAATAAGGGATCAGCCCCAGCATTTT
CDR3aa: CASSPIRDQPQHF
abundance: NA
d_gene: NA
j_gene: TRBJ1-5
v_gene: TRBV18
len: 13

CDR3nt: TGTGCCAGCAGCTTCCGCTCTAGCTCCTATAATTCACCCCTCCACTTT
CDR3aa: CASSFRSSSYNSPLHF
abundance: NA
d_gene: NA
j_gene: TRBJ1-6
v_gene: TRBV13
len: 16

CDR3nt: TGTGCCAGCACCCCACAGGGGAATCAGCCCCAGCATTTT
CDR3aa: CASTPQGNQPQHF
abundance: NA
d_gene: TRBD1
j_gene: TRBJ1-5
v_gene: TRBV2
len: 13

CDR3nt: TGCGCCAGCAGCCAAGAGGGGATGAACACTGAAGCTTTCTTT
CDR3aa: CASSQEGMNTEAFF
abundance: NA
d_gene: NA
j_gene: TRBJ1-1
v_gene: TRBV4-3
len: 14

CDR3nt: TGTGCCAGCAGTCCCCTGGACAGGGTAACTAATGAAAAACTGTTTTTT
CDR3aa: CASSPLDRVTNEKLFF
abundance: NA
d_gene: TRBD1
j_gene: TRBJ1-4
v_gene: TRBV27
len: 16

CDR3nt: TGTGCCAGCAGCCAAGAGTCGGTCAACTATGGCTACACCTTC
CDR3aa: CASSQESVNYGYTF
abundance: NA
d_gene: NA
j_gene: TRBJ1-2
v_gene: TRBV3-1/TRBV3-2
len: 14

CDR3nt: TGTGCCAGCAGTTATTATGGACCTAACTATGGCTACACCTTC
CDR3aa: CASSYYGPNYGYTF
abundance: NA
d_gene: NA
j_gene: TRBJ1-2
v_gene: TRBV6-2/TRBV6-3
len: 14

CDR3nt: TGTGCCAGCAGTTTAAAAATGGTTGGGACAGGCTCCTACGAGCAGTACTTC
CDR3aa: CASSLKMVGTGSYEQYF
abundance: NA
d_gene: TRBD1
j_gene: TRBJ2-7
v_gene: TRBV27
len: 17

CDR3nt: TGTGCCAGTAGTATCAGGGACTTGAACACTGAAGCTTTCTTT
CDR3aa: CASSIRDLNTEAFF
abundance: NA
d_gene: NA
j_gene: TRBJ1-1
v_gene: TRBV19
len: 14

CDR3nt: TGTGCCAGCAGGTGGACAGGGGACTATGGCTACACCTTC
CDR3aa: CASRWTGDYGYTF
abundance: NA
d_gene: TRBD1
j_gene: TRBJ1-2
v_gene: TRBV5-4
len: 13

CDR3nt: TGTGCCAGCAGCCAAGGGGTTAATGAAAAACTGTTTTTT
CDR3aa: CASSQGVNEKLFF
abundance: NA
d_gene: NA
j_gene: TRBJ1-4
v_gene: TRBV3-1/TRBV3-2
len: 13

CDR3nt: TGTGCCAGCAGTGGTAGACTAGCGGGGAAAGAGACCCAGTACTTC
CDR3aa: CASSGRLAGKETQYF
abundance: NA
d_gene: TRBD2
j_gene: TRBJ2-5
v_gene: TRBV25-1
len: 15

CDR3nt: TGTGCCAGCAGTTTATGGACGGGAGGGGATTCACCCCTCCACTTT
CDR3aa: CASSLWTGGDSPLHF
abundance: few
d_gene: NA
j_gene: TRBJ1-6
v_gene: TRBV27
len: 15

CDR3nt: TGCGCCAGCAGCTTGGCATTACCGGGACAGGGGTTTCCTAGCACAGATACGCAGTATTTT
CDR3aa: CASSLALPGQGFPSTDTQYF
abundance: NA
d_gene: TRBD1
j_gene: TRBJ2-3
v_gene: TRBV5-1
len: 20

CDR3nt: TGCGCCAGCTCTAAACGAGGGCAGGGCCAAGATACGCAGTATTTT
CDR3aa: CASSKRGQGQDTQYF
abundance: NA
d_gene: NA
j_gene: TRBJ2-3
v_gene: TRBV5-1
len: 15

CDR3nt: TGTGCCAGCAGCATTCAGACTGGTCCCGATACGCAGTATTTT
CDR3aa: CASSIQTGPDTQYF
abundance: NA
d_gene: NA
j_gene: TRBJ2-3
v_gene: TRBV7-9
len: 14

CDR3nt: TGCGCCAGCAGTCTGGCCAGCGGGGAGCTGTTTTTT
CDR3aa: CASSLASGELFF
abundance: NA
d_gene: NA
j_gene: TRBJ2-2
v_gene: TRBV23-1
len: 12

CDR3nt: TGTGCTAGTGGTGCCGCAGACGGGACAGGGCCTCCTCGTCAGCCCCAGCATTTT
CDR3aa: CASGAADGTGPPRQPQHF
abundance: NA
d_gene: TRBD1
j_gene: TRBJ1-5
v_gene: TRBV12-5
len: 18

CDR3nt: TGTGCCAGCAGCCGCGGGACTAGCGGCACAGATACGCAGTATTTT
CDR3aa: CASSRGTSGTDTQYF
abundance: NA
d_gene: TRBD2
j_gene: TRBJ2-3
v_gene: TRBV7-9
len: 15

CDR3nt: TGTGCCAGCAGCTCACCACTTAACTACCTCAGTGAGCAGTTCTTC
CDR3aa: CASSSPLNYLSEQFF
abundance: NA
d_gene: NA
j_gene: TRBJ2-1
v_gene: TRBV7-2
len: 15

CDR3nt: TGTGCCTGGAGTAGGCTAGCGGGCACAGATACGCAGTATTTT
CDR3aa: CAWSRLAGTDTQYF
abundance: NA
d_gene: TRBD2
j_gene: TRBJ2-3
v_gene: TRBV30
len: 14

CDR3nt: TGTGCCAGCAGCTTAGGCCTCTATGGCTACACCTTC
CDR3aa: CASSLGLYGYTF
abundance: NA
d_gene: NA
j_gene: TRBJ1-2
v_gene: TRBV7-9
len: 12

CDR3nt: TGTGCCAGCAGCCAAGGTGAGGGGATGGGCACTGAAGCTTTCTTT
CDR3aa: CASSQGEGMGTEAFF
abundance: NA
d_gene: NA
j_gene: TRBJ1-1
v_gene: TRBV14
len: 15

CDR3nt: TGTGCCAGCAGCTTGGACCCGGGGGAGCACGCCTACGAGCAGTACTTC
CDR3aa: CASSLDPGEHAYEQYF
abundance: NA
d_gene: NA
j_gene: TRBJ2-7
v_gene: TRBV5-4
len: 16

CDR3nt: TGTGCCAGCCCCCGGGGTGGGCAGGGGGGCAATCAGCCCCAGCATTTT
CDR3aa: CASPRGGQGGNQPQHF
abundance: NA
d_gene: TRBD1
j_gene: TRBJ1-5
v_gene: TRBV27
len: 16

CDR3nt: TGTGCCAGCAGGGCCCGGGACTCGAGCTATTACGAGCAGTACTTC
CDR3aa: CASRARDSSYYEQYF
abundance: NA
d_gene: NA
j_gene: TRBJ2-7
v_gene: TRBV2
len: 15

CDR3nt: TGTGCCAGCAGCTTGGGAATCAAGGACAGGGCAAAAGAGACCCAGTACTTC
CDR3aa: CASSLGIKDRAKETQYF
abundance: NA
d_gene: TRBD1
j_gene: TRBJ2-5
v_gene: TRBV11-2
len: 17

CDR3nt: TGTGCCAGCAGTTTAAGACAGGAGTATGGCTACACCTTC
CDR3aa: CASSLRQEYGYTF
abundance: once
d_gene: NA
j_gene: TRBJ1-2
v_gene: TRBV12-3/TRBV12-4
len: 13